These 15 T cell receptor beta chains were sequenced from one sample in a study of blood T cell repertoires in COVID-19. The repertoire was sequenced with immunoSEQ multiplex PCR; TCRdb's copy has only in-frame clones and lacks some. This sample has around 180,000 clones; about 83% occur once, and the top ten carry more than 1.5%. What was sequenced was peripheral blood. The origin of the receptors is a human donor in a cohort sampled during active COVID-19.

V gene TRBV19 combines with J gene TRBJ1-5, with 7 nucleotides matching TRBD1. Germline CDR1 and CDR2: LNHDA and SQIVND (reference sequence). The CDR3 contains 15 residues. The V segment lost 4 bases and the J segment 2 bases; nucleotides outside the gene matches: 5. For the CDR3, the DNA is TGTGCCAGTAGTAAACAGGGGATCGGCAATCAGCCCCAGCATTTT. Encoded protein: CASSKQGIGNQPQHF.

The chain uses TRBV7-2 and TRBJ1-5; 7 bases agree with TRBD1. CDR1 SGHTA and CDR2 FQGNSA come from the germline V gene. With V trimmed by 1 base and J by 0 bases, 9 bases remained unmatched. CDR3 size: 18 residues. CDR3 sequence (DNA): TGTGCCAGCAGCTTAGGGGGGACAGCCTCGTATAGCAATCAGCCCCAGCATTTT. It yields the protein CASSLGGTASYSNQPQHF.

V usage is TRBV18 and J usage is TRBJ1-1; a weak D match, TRBD1 (5 bases). The CDR3 covers 15 residues. V shed 4 bases and J shed 0 bases, with 12 bases lying between them. The germline V gene encodes CDR1 KGHSH and CDR2 LQKENI. The CDR3 nucleotides read TGTGCCAGCTCACGGGACTCCCGCATGAACACTGAAGCTTTCTTT. Amino acid sequence: CASSRDSRMNTEAFF.

The chain couples TRBV7-9 to TRBJ2-7; tentative D call: TRBD2 (6 bases). CDR1 and CDR2 from the germline V gene are SEHNR and FQNEAQ (reference sequence). The V end lost 5 bases, the J end lost 4 bases, and 12 bases lay between the germline ends. The CDR3 is made up of 13 amino acids. CDR3 coding DNA: TGTGCCAGCAGCCTCGCGGGAAGGTACGAGCAGTACTTC. Translated: CASSLAGRYEQYF.

This clone was recorded a few times. This sequence joins TRBV11-3 and TRBJ2-1; 12 positions match TRBD2. CDR3 size: 16 residues. The V gene end was trimmed by 3 bases and the J gene end by 5 bases; junction bases not matched to a gene: 5. Germline CDR1 reads SGHNT; CDR2 reads YENEEA. The chain's CDR3 is CASSFSSSGGDNEQFF. CDR3 DNA sequence: TGTGCCAGCAGCTTCAGCTCTAGCGGGGGGGACAATGAGCAGTTCTTC.

V and J are TRBV6-5 and TRBJ2-7; 10 nucleotides match TRBD1. V gave up 0 bases and J gave up 6 bases; unmatched junction bases: 5. CDR3 size: 15 residues. Germline CDR1 MNHEY, CDR2 SVGAGI. The CDR3, as DNA: TGTGCCAGCAGTTACTCAGGGACAGGGGTTTCCGAGCAGTACTTC. This encodes CASSYSGTGVSEQYF.

The chain joins TRBV5-1 to TRBJ1-3, with D hard to call. The CDR3 covers 15 residues. Trimming removed 1 base at V and 0 bases at J, with 8 bases between. The germline V gene has CDR1 SGHRS and CDR2 YFSETQ. CDR3 residues: CASSLNPDSGNTIYF. The CDR3 DNA reads as TGCGCCAGCAGCTTGAATCCAGACTCTGGAAACACCATATATTTT.

CDR3 DNA: TGTGCCAGCAGCTTGTCGGTGGGGGCGCTTAACTACGAGCAGTACTTC. This sequence encodes CASSLSVGALNYEQYF. This chain connects TRBV5-6 to TRBJ2-7; a weak D match, TRBD1 (6 bases). Trimming took off 1 base at V and 3 bases at J, with 17 bases between the two ends. Germline-derived CDR1 and CDR2 are SGHDT and YYEEEE. The CDR3 is 16 residues long.

J is TRBJ1-5 and V is TRBV12-2; the table assigns TRBD1, which was not confirmed against the DNA. TRBV12-2 is shown as a pseudogene. The length of the CDR3 is 15 residues. The CDR3 here is CASRRDKYSNQPQHF. CDR3 DNA sequence: TGTGCAAGTCGCCGGGACAAGTATAGCAATCAGCCCCAGCATTTT.

This clone was detected only once. This chain links TRBV6-2 or TRBV6-3 with TRBJ2-7; D may be TRBD1 (5 bases). CDR3 length: 14 amino acids. Between the trimmed V and J ends, which lost 2 bases and 0 bases, there was a span of 8 bases. Per germline, CDR1 MNHEY and CDR2 SVGEGT. CDR3 bases: TGTGCCAGCAGTTACCAGGGCCCCTCCTACGAGCAGTACTTC. It specifies CASSYQGPSYEQYF.

This rearrangement joins TRBV7-9 to TRBJ2-7; 8 positions agree with TRBD1. V trimming: 7 bases; J trimming: 5 bases; junction bases outside the gene matches: 4. The CDR3 totals 12 residues. Germline CDR1 SEHNR, CDR2 FQNEAQ (reference sequence). CDR3: CASIRTGNEQYF. CDR3 sequence (DNA): TGTGCCAGCATCCGGACAGGGAACGAGCAGTACTTC. Looking up the rest from reference TRBV7-9 and TRBJ2-7 gives the full variable domain: DTGVSQNPRHKITKRGQNVTFRCDPISEHNRLYWYRQTLGQGPEFLTYFQNEAQLEKSRLLSDRFSAERPKGSFSTLEIQRTEQGDSAMYLCASIRTGNEQYFGPGTRLTVT.

There are a few counts of this clone. This chain links TRBV10-3 with TRBJ2-5; TRBD1 is a possible D gene (6 bases). Trimming took 6 bases from V and 2 from J, leaving 16 bases between them. Germline CDR1 and CDR2: ENHRY and SYGVKD. The CDR3 is 15 amino acids. The chain's CDR3 is CAISSEKTGQETQYF. CDR3 coding DNA: TGTGCCATCAGCTCAGAGAAGACAGGTCAAGAGACCCAGTACTTC.

Of note for this clone: Additional DNA sequences in this sample encode the identical CDR3. The chain joins TRBV6-5 to TRBJ1-3, with a weak D call TRBD1 (5 bases). Germline assignment: CDR1 MNHEY and CDR2 SVGAGI. CDR3 length: 13 amino acids. V dropped 6 bases and J dropped 0 bases, with 6 bases sitting between them. The CDR3 loop reads CASRTVSGNTIYF. In nucleotides, the CDR3 is TGTGCCAGCAGGACAGTCTCTGGAAACACCATATATTTT.

This clone has just a few counts. The chain employs TRBV9 and TRBJ2-7; D unclear. Germline CDR1 SGDLS, CDR2 YYNGEE. This CDR3 is built from 15 residues. Between the trimmed V and J ends, which lost 2 bases and 5 bases, there was a span of 17 bases. DNA of the CDR3: TGTGCCAGCAGCGTCGGTGGTACCCCTTTGGACGAGCAGTACTTC. This gives the protein CASSVGGTPLDEQYF.

The rearrangement uses TRBV5-6 and TRBJ2-7; 9 bases map to TRBD1. V lost 0 bases, J lost 2 bases, and 3 bases stayed unmatched. There are 15 residues in the CDR3. CDR1 SGHDT and CDR2 YYEEEE come from the germline V gene. This CDR3 is CASSLGDRGTYEQYF. The CDR3 DNA sequence: TGTGCCAGCAGCTTGGGAGACAGGGGGACCTACGAGCAGTACTTC. The whole variable domain, filled in from reference TRBV5-6 and TRBJ2-7, reads DAGVTQSPTHLIKTRGQQVTLRCSPKSGHDTVSWYQQALGQGPQFIFQYYEEEERQRGNFPDRFSGHQFPNYSSELNVNALLLGDSALYLCASSLGDRGTYEQYFGPGTRLTVT.